There are many counts of the clone carrying this TCR beta chain. The germline gives CDR1 SGHKS, CDR2 YYEKEE (reference sequence). V was clipped by 3 bases and J by 2 bases, with 6 bases between them. The length of the CDR3 is 13 residues. The lymph nodes were axillary draining lymph nodes from breast cancer patients. TCRdb fed the multiplex PCR reads into MiXCR, producing one record per CDR3 protein. Of about 270,000 distinct CDR3 sequences in the sample, over 30% were seen once. These data are taken from a study of breast tumors, draining lymph nodes, adjacent tissues. This chain joins TRBV5-5 and TRBJ1-5; no firm D call. Material: axillary lymph node tissue. The sequence came from a female donor with breast cancer. Some clones in this sample may be carry-over from other donors' samples. CDR3 amino acids: CASSYWGNQPQHF. The CDR3 DNA follows: TGTGCCAGCAGCTACTGGGGCAATCAGCCCCAGCATTTT.